This passage covers 8 T cell receptor beta chains from one sample sequenced in a study of control samples from healthy donors and cancer patients. Measured with immunoSEQ multiplex PCR; TCRdb has only the in-frame clones, and not every one. The sample includes some 76,000 clones, 89% of them seen just once. The sample consisted of PBMCs. The receptors originated from a woman in her 50s with colorectal cancer.

The chain combines TRBV10-3 with TRBJ1-5; 7 positions match TRBD1. CDR3 size: 13 residues. Germline values: CDR1 ENHRY, CDR2 SYGVKD. The V gene end was trimmed by 10 bases and the J gene end by 2 bases; junction bases not matched to a gene: 5. CDR3 in amino acids: CATRGEGNQPQHF. In DNA form, the CDR3 reads TGTGCCACCAGGGGGGAGGGCAATCAGCCCCAGCATTTT.

This chain links TRBV27 with TRBJ1-4; D gene ambiguous. Trimming cost V 8 bases and J 1 base, with 14 bases left between them. The CDR3 runs 15 residues. The germline V gene has CDR1 MNHEY and CDR2 SMNVEV (reference sequence). This CDR3 reads CASRPRGGTNEKLFF. DNA of the CDR3: TGTGCCAGCCGTCCCCGAGGAGGAACTAATGAAAAACTGTTTTTT.

The J gene is TRBJ1-4, the V gene TRBV28; D possibly corresponds to TRBD1 (5 bases). The CDR3 sequence is 14 residues long. Trimming removed 6 bases from V and 7 bases from J, with 15 bases in between. Germline CDR1 MDHEN, CDR2 SYDVKM. The DNA for the CDR3 is TGTGCCAGCAGGCCCGGGGGTAGGGGTGAAAAACTGTTTTTT. It is translated as CASRPGGRGEKLFF.

J is TRBJ2-5 and V is TRBV9, with 10 bases matching TRBD2. The germline V gene encodes CDR1 SGDLS and CDR2 YYNGEE. This CDR3 region has 16 residues. Trimming at V came to 0 bases and at J to 2 bases, leaving 4 bases not matched to a gene. The CDR3 DNA reads as TGTGCCAGCAGCGTAGGGGAGCGGGGGGGTCAAGAGACCCAGTACTTC. Encoded protein: CASSVGERGGQETQYF.

V and J are TRBV3-1 (or the pseudogene TRBV3-2) and TRBJ2-7; tentative D call: TRBD1 (6 bases). The V gene lost 3 bases and the J gene lost 5 bases, with 11 bases spanning the gap. Per germline, CDR1 LGHDT and CDR2 YNNKEL (reference sequence). The CDR3 runs 13 residues. The CDR3 loop reads CASSQATGDEQYV. The CDR3 bases are TGTGCCAGCAGCCAGGCGACAGGAGACGAGCAGTACGTC.

This clone appeared a single time. The V call is TRBV4-3, the J call TRBJ1-1; D remains ambiguous. The CDR3 spans 14 residues. Germline V gives CDR1 LGHNA, CDR2 YSLEER. The V gene lost 0 bases and the J gene lost 7 bases, with 12 bases spanning the gap. The CDR3 loop reads CASSQEGGQHEAFF. As DNA, the CDR3 is TGCGCCAGCAGCCAAGAGGGTGGGCAACATGAAGCTTTCTTT.

Here the CDR3 DNA reads TGTGCCAGCAGGAGGACGACAGGTACTCAAGAGACCCAGTACTTC. It encodes CASRRTTGTQETQYF. The chain recombines TRBV6-5 with TRBJ2-5; TRBD1 might be the D (6 bases). The length of the CDR3 is 15 residues. Trimming cost V 6 bases and J 2 bases, with 16 bases left between them. The germline V gene encodes CDR1 MNHEY and CDR2 SVGAGI.

This chain joins TRBV5-5 and TRBJ1-5; D might be TRBD1 (6 bases). Trimming cost V 2 bases and J 7 bases, with 13 bases left between them. Germline loops: CDR1 SGHKS, CDR2 YYEKEE (reference sequence). The CDR3 loop spans 14 amino acids. The CDR3 DNA reads TGTGCCAGCAGCTTAGGGGGGATCCGGCAGCCCCAGCATTTT. Encoded protein: CASSLGGIRQPQHF. Together with reference TRBV5-5 and TRBJ1-5, the CDR3 gives the full variable domain: DAGVTQSPTHLIKTRGQQVTLRCSPISGHKSVSWYQQVLGQGPQFIFQYYEKEERGRGNFPDRFSARQFPNYSSELNVNALLLGDSALYLCASSLGGIRQPQHFGDGTRLSIL.